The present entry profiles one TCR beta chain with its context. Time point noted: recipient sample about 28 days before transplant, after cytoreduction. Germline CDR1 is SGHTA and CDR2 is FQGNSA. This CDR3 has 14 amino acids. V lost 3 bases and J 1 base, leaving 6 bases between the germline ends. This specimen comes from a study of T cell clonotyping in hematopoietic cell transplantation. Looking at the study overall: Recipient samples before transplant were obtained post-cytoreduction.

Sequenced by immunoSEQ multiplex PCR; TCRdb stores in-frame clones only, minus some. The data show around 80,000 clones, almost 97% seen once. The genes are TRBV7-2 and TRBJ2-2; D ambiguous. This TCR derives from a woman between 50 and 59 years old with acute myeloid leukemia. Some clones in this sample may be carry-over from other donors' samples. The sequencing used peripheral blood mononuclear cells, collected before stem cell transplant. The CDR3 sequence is CASSFRRNTGELFF. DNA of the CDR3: TGTGCCAGCAGCTTCCGCAGGAACACCGGGGAGCTGTTTTTT.